The 15 T cell receptor beta chains presented below share a single source sample, sequenced in a study of CD8+CD57+ T cells in acquired aplastic anemia. According to the study, genomic DNA was the template for TCR beta VDJ and CDR3 profiling. TCRdb itself ran the reads through MiXCR, one entry per CDR3 protein. The sample shows approximately 300,000 distinct CDR3 sequences, approximately 58% of them seen only once. Patients included in sequencing had previously demonstrated CD8+CD57+ cell expansion by flow cytometry. The sample consisted of sorted CD4+, CD8+, or CD8+CD57+ T cells (not recorded which) from PBMCs. The receptors originated from a human donor with aplastic anemia.

The V gene is TRBV10-3, the J gene TRBJ2-3; 10 bases align to TRBD2. CDR3 length equals 16 residues. Per the germline V gene, CDR1 is ENHRY and CDR2 is SYGVKD. V shed 0 bases, J shed 1 base, and the junction held 1 base outside the gene matches. CDR3 sequence reads: CAISESLAGGTDTQYF. Written as DNA, the CDR3 is TGTGCCATCAGTGAGTCCCTAGCGGGGGGCACAGATACGCAGTATTTT.

This clonotype was observed at least ten times. The V and J genes are TRBV20-1 and TRBJ1-2; D not resolved. Trimming stripped 0 bases from V and 4 bases from J, with 15 bases between. CDR1 and CDR2 (germline): DFQATT, SNEGSKA (reference sequence). The CDR3 runs 15 residues. The CDR3 here is CSARDPRSMSYGYTF. CDR3 bases: TGCAGTGCTAGAGATCCCCGATCCATGAGCTATGGCTACACCTTC.

This clonotype has a count of ten or more. The chain recombines TRBV2 with TRBJ2-5; D is perhaps TRBD2 (6 bases). V was pared by 6 bases and J by 8 bases, with 19 bases between. CDR3 size: 14 residues. CDR1 is SNHLY, CDR2 FYNNEI, per germline. CDR3 sequence reads: CASSQIADQVTQYF. The CDR3, as DNA: TGTGCCAGCAGCCAAATAGCGGACCAAGTTACCCAGTACTTC. The complete variable domain, with remaining parts taken from reference TRBV2 and TRBJ2-5, reads EPEVTQTPSHQVTQMGQEVILRCVPISNHLYFYWYRQILGQKVEFLVSFYNNEISEKSEIFDDQFSVERPDGSNFTLKIRSTKLEDSAMYFCASSQIADQVTQYFGPGTRLLVL.

This clonotype was seen repeatedly, ten times or more. The chain carries TRBV7-8 and TRBJ1-2; tentatively, D is TRBD1 (5 bases). Germline CDR1 SGHVS, CDR2 FQNEAQ. There are 14 residues in the CDR3. V gave up 0 bases and J gave up 8 bases, with 13 bases separating them. The CDR3 protein is CASSLAIGELGYTF. The CDR3 bases are TGTGCCAGCAGCTTAGCGATAGGGGAGTTGGGCTACACCTTC.

This clonotype has a handful of counts. The chain joins TRBV20-1 to TRBJ2-3; D remains ambiguous. Germline V gene lookup returns CDR1 DFQATT and CDR2 SNEGSKA (reference sequence). Deletions cut 6 bases from V and 0 bases from J, with 13 bases between. The CDR3 consists of 14 residues. The CDR3 nucleotides read TGCAGTGCCCTTGGCATTCCTAGCACAGATACGCAGTATTTT. Amino acids: CSALGIPSTDTQYF.

This chain joins TRBV19 and TRBJ2-1; possible D gene TRBD2, 5 bases. Trimming took off 5 bases at V and 7 bases at J, with 12 bases between the two ends. The CDR3 loop spans 13 amino acids. From germline, CDR1 is LNHDA and CDR2 SQIVND (reference sequence). This CDR3 is CASSDYSWNEQFF. The DNA of the CDR3 is TGTGCCAGTAGTGACTACTCCTGGAATGAGCAGTTCTTC. Full variable domain (outside the CDR3, taken from reference TRBV19 and TRBJ2-1): DGGITQSPKYLFRKEGQNVTLSCEQNLNHDAMYWYRQDPGQGLRLIYYSQIVNDFQKGDIAEGYSVSREKKESFPLTVTSAQKNPTAFYLCASSDYSWNEQFFGPGTRLTVL.

Only one count was recorded for this clonotype. The chain couples TRBV7-2 to TRBJ2-1; D is perhaps TRBD1 (5 bases). Trimming removed 2 bases from V and 7 bases from J, with 15 bases in between. The CDR3 runs to 15 residues. The germline gives CDR1 SGHTA, CDR2 FQGNSA. CDR3 coding DNA: TGTGCCAGCAGCTTACAGGGCTCTTCTTGGAATGAGCAGTTCTTC. Translated: CASSLQGSSWNEQFF.

This clonotype showed up many times. The V call is TRBV6-6, the J call TRBJ1-2, with TRBD1 identical over 8 bases. V shed 6 bases and J 4 bases; nucleotides not matched to a gene: 7. The CDR3 is made up of 14 amino acids. Per germline, CDR1 MNHNY and CDR2 SVGAGI (reference sequence). The CDR3 loop reads CASRPGQGPYGYTF. The DNA for the CDR3 is TGTGCCAGCAGGCCTGGACAGGGCCCCTATGGCTACACCTTC.

The chain employs TRBV29-1 and TRBJ2-1, with TRBD1 matching over 9 bases. Per the germline V gene, CDR1 is SQVTM and CDR2 is ANQGSEA. The CDR3 runs to 13 residues. The junction had 7 bases not matched to a gene; V was cut back by 6 bases and J by 7 bases. The CDR3 nucleotides are TGCAGCGTCAGGACAGGGGCTGGGAATGAGCAGTTCTTC. Translating it yields CSVRTGAGNEQFF.

This clonotype was detected ten times or more. The rearrangement links TRBV6-5 to TRBJ2-5; D not certain. Trimming removed 0 bases from V and 3 bases from J, with 11 bases in between. This CDR3 is built from 15 residues. CDR1 and CDR2 (germline): MNHEY, SVGAGI. The CDR3 nucleotides are TGTGCCAGCAGTTACTCGATCACAGTAAAAGAGACCCAGTACTTC. This encodes CASSYSITVKETQYF.

The rearrangement links TRBV7-9 to TRBJ2-6; unclear D gene. V dropped 8 bases and J dropped 3 bases, with 14 bases sitting between them. Germline CDR1 is SEHNR and CDR2 is FQNEAQ (reference sequence). The CDR3 runs 15 residues. The DNA for the CDR3 is TGTGCCAGCTACAATTTAAATGGTGGGGCCAACGTCCTGACTTTC. This codes for CASYNLNGGANVLTF.

In this sample, this clonotype turned up once. This sequence joins TRBV5-1 and TRBJ2-7; 8 bases are a match to TRBD1. Germline loops: CDR1 SGHRS, CDR2 YFSETQ. Trimming took 4 bases from V and 2 from J; bases not matched to a gene: 8. This CDR3 contains 15 residues. The CDR3 protein is CASSPRQGTPYEQYF. The CDR3 DNA follows: TGCGCCAGCAGCCCAAGACAGGGGACCCCCTACGAGCAGTACTTC. The entire variable domain, with the rest obtained from reference TRBV5-1 and TRBJ2-7, is as follows: KAGVTQTPRYLIKTRGQQVTLSCSPISGHRSVSWYQQTPGQGLQFLFEYFSETQRNKGNFPGRFSGRQFSNSRSEMNVSTLELGDSALYLCASSPRQGTPYEQYFGPGTRLTVT.

This sequence joins TRBV7-2 and TRBJ2-2; 12 nucleotides agree with TRBD2. Germline CDR1 reads SGHTA; CDR2 reads FQGNSA. Germline trimming cut 7 bases from V and 4 bases from J; bases unmatched to any gene: 7. The CDR3 is 16 amino acids. The CDR3 region is CASNQRTSGITGELFF. The CDR3 nucleotides read TGTGCCAGCAACCAACGGACTAGCGGGATCACCGGGGAGCTGTTTTTT.

The genes are TRBV2 and TRBJ1-2; D uncertain. There are 13 residues in the CDR3. The germline V and J ends were trimmed by 6 bases and 3 bases, with 11 bases remaining between them. CDR1 is SNHLY and CDR2 is FYNNEI in the germline V gene. This CDR3 reads CASRDGTYYGYTF. DNA for the CDR3: TGTGCCAGCAGAGACGGCACTTACTATGGCTACACCTTC.

In its sample, this clonotype was seen once. The J gene is TRBJ2-7, the V gene TRBV7-9, with 10 bases fitting TRBD2. Germline V gene lookup returns CDR1 SEHNR and CDR2 FQNEAQ (reference sequence). V lost 5 bases to trimming and J lost 3 bases; unmatched junction nucleotides: 7. The CDR3 spans 15 residues. CDR3 in amino acids: CASSPTIAGGYEQYF. In DNA form, the CDR3 reads TGTGCCAGCAGCCCCACCATAGCGGGAGGCTACGAGCAGTACTTC. The full variable domain, completed using reference TRBV7-9 and TRBJ2-7, is DTGVSQNPRHKITKRGQNVTFRCDPISEHNRLYWYRQTLGQGPEFLTYFQNEAQLEKSRLLSDRFSAERPKGSFSTLEIQRTEQGDSAMYLCASSPTIAGGYEQYFGPGTRLTVT.